These T cell receptor beta chains were read from a single sample in a study of blood T cell repertoires in COVID-19. Method: immunoSEQ multiplex PCR; TCRdb's copy keeps in-frame clones and lacks some. Altogether over 200,000 clones are present, more than 75% being singletons, with the ten largest covering 2.5% to 3.5%. Sequencing was carried out using peripheral blood. Every receptor here comes from a woman aged 25 to 45 who had recovered from COVID-19. Both conserved end residues are part of each CDR3. A D gene is named only where the DNA matches it firmly. Clone size appears in some rows only: once, few, many, or a class for an expanded clone.

NA | TRBD1 | TRBJ2-2 | TRBV9 | CASSVWGQGTGELFF | TGTGCCAGCAGCGTATGGGGACAGGGGACCGGGGAGCTGTTTTTT
NA | TRBD2 | TRBJ2-5 | TRBV5-1 | CASKLAGFETQYF | TGCGCCAGCAAACTAGCGGGGTTTGAGACCCAGTACTTC
few | NA | TRBJ1-5 | TRBV5-1 | CASSPGVDQPQHF | TGCGCCAGCAGCCCGGGGGTTGATCAGCCCCAGCATTTT
once | TRBD2 | TRBJ2-1 | TRBV9 | CASSVGLAGGWVEQFF | TGTGCCAGCAGCGTCGGACTAGCGGGAGGGTGGGTTGAGCAGTTCTTC
NA | TRBD1 | TRBJ2-7 | TRBV10-3 | CATWTGGVYEQYF | TGTGCCACATGGACAGGGGGCGTTTACGAGCAGTACTTC
once | TRBD2 | TRBJ2-1 | TRBV9 | CASSVASGGAYAFNEQFF | TGTGCCAGCAGCGTAGCTAGCGGGGGGGCCTATGCTTTCAATGAGCAGTTCTTC
NA | TRBD1 | TRBJ2-7 | TRBV18 | CASSRGQGSNYEQYF | TGTGCCAGCTCACGCGGACAGGGAAGTAACTACGAGCAGTACTTC
few | NA | TRBJ2-5 | TRBV20-1 | CSASLVAGPQETQYF | TGCAGTGCTAGTCTTGTTGCAGGGCCCCAAGAGACCCAGTACTTC
NA | NA | TRBJ2-7 | TRBV21-1 | CASSSPGLAEGLEQYF | TGTGCCAGCAGCTCCCCGGGACTAGCGGAGGGCCTCGAGCAGTACTTC
NA | NA | TRBJ1-1 | TRBV5-1 | CASSGQGARTEAFF | TGCGCCAGCAGCGGGCAGGGTGCCAGGACTGAAGCTTTCTTT
NA | NA | TRBJ2-1 | TRBV5-1 | CASSLADSNEQFF | TGCGCCAGCAGCTTGGCTGACTCCAATGAGCAGTTCTTC
NA | NA | TRBJ1-2 | TRBV6-1 | CASSESGYLYGYTF | TGTGCCAGCAGTGAATCGGGGTACCTTTATGGCTACACCTTC
NA | TRBD2 | TRBJ2-3 | TRBV5-4 | CASSRGGPPDTQYF | TGTGCCAGCAGCCGGGGGGGCCCACCAGATACGCAGTATTTT
NA | NA | TRBJ1-3 | TRBV12-3/TRBV12-4 | CASSQGNTIYF | TGTGCCAGCAGTCAAGGAAACACCATATATTTT
NA | TRBD2 | TRBJ2-7 | TRBV3-1/TRBV3-2 | CASSQDLGLAGAYEQYF | TGTGCCAGCAGCCAAGATCTGGGACTAGCGGGGGCATACGAGCAGTACTTC
NA | TRBD1 | TRBJ2-5 | TRBV9 | CASSPYPGDREETQYF | TGTGCCAGCAGCCCGTACCCCGGGGACAGGGAAGAGACCCAGTACTTC
NA | NA | TRBJ2-1 | TRBV5-1 | CASSLSLDSYNEQFF | TGCGCCAGCAGCTTAAGTCTAGACTCCTACAATGAGCAGTTCTTC
once | NA | TRBJ2-1 | TRBV18 | CASSPGPGGQYEQFF | TGTGCCAGCTCACCAGGTCCCGGGGGTCAGTATGAGCAGTTCTTC
NA | TRBD2 | TRBJ2-7 | TRBV10-1 | CASSESQRGRGGEQYF | TGCGCCAGCAGTGAGTCGCAGCGGGGGCGAGGAGGCGAGCAGTACTTC
NA | TRBD1 | TRBJ1-2 | TRBV25-1 | CASSEYYRSQGNGYTF | TGTGCCAGCAGTGAATACTATCGTTCACAGGGGAACGGCTACACCTTC
NA | NA | TRBJ2-5 | TRBV7-6 | CASSLVGGQEETQYF | TGTGCCAGCAGCTTAGTCGGGGGGCAGGAAGAGACCCAGTACTTC
NA | NA | TRBJ1-5 | TRBV19 | CASMFFGTSSRHSNQPQHF | TGTGCCAGTATGTTCTTTGGGACATCGAGCCGGCATAGCAATCAGCCCCAGCATTTT
NA | NA | TRBJ1-1 | TRBV6-2/TRBV6-3 | CASSYKAVSGDTEAFF | TGTGCCAGCAGTTATAAGGCGGTTTCTGGTGACACTGAAGCTTTCTTT
NA | TRBD1 | TRBJ1-1 | TRBV5-1 | CASSSQGAWNTEAFF | TGCGCCAGCAGCTCCCAGGGGGCGTGGAACACTGAAGCTTTCTTT
NA | NA | TRBJ2-3 | TRBV9 | CASSGSGLATIDTQYF | TGTGCCAGCAGCGGGAGCGGGCTAGCGACGATCGATACGCAGTATTTT
NA | TRBD1 | TRBJ2-5 | TRBV2 | CASNRDRGETQYF | TGTGCCAGCAACCGGGACAGGGGTGAGACCCAGTACTTC
NA | NA | TRBJ2-7 | TRBV9 | CASSSTTGTYEQYF | TGTGCCAGCAGCTCAACGACAGGAACCTACGAGCAGTACTTC
NA | NA | TRBJ2-1 | TRBV5-5 | CASSFLFEQFF | TGTGCCAGCAGCTTTCTCTTTGAGCAGTTCTTC
NA | TRBD2 | TRBJ2-3 | TRBV5-1 | CASTLIAAGVTDTQYF | TGCGCCAGCACCCTGATTGCAGCGGGGGTTACAGATACGCAGTATTTT
NA | NA | TRBJ2-3 | TRBV7-9 | CASSLEGADTQYF | TGTGCCAGCAGCTTAGAAGGAGCAGATACGCAGTATTTT
NA | NA | TRBJ1-2 | TRBV6-1 | CASSETRDYGYTF | TGTGCCAGCAGTGAAACTAGGGATTATGGCTACACCTTC
NA | NA | TRBJ2-2 | TRBV3-1/TRBV3-2 | CASSGQLNTGELFF | TGTGCCAGCAGCGGACAGTTGAACACCGGGGAGCTGTTTTTT
NA | NA | TRBJ2-2 | TRBV9 | CASSGGLGELFF | TGTGCCAGCAGCGGCGGACTTGGGGAGCTGTTTTTT
NA | NA | TRBJ2-2 | TRBV19 | CASFRGSSGELFF | TGTGCCAGTTTCAGGGGTTCTAGCGGGGAGCTGTTTTTT
NA | TRBD1 | TRBJ1-2 | TRBV30 | CAWSIGDRIYGYTF | TGTGCCTGGAGCATCGGGGACAGGATTTATGGCTACACCTTC
NA | NA | TRBJ1-6 | TRBV5-1 | CARGGGQMSSYNSPLHF | TGCGCCCGCGGGGGGGGACAAATGAGCTCCTATAATTCACCCCTCCACTTT
NA | NA | TRBJ1-1 | TRBV5-1 | CASSRDAGMNTEAFF | TGCGCCAGCTCTCGAGACGCAGGAATGAACACTGAAGCTTTCTTT
NA | TRBD1 | TRBJ2-3 | TRBV9 | CASSPTTGVDTQYF | TGTGCCAGCAGCCCCACGACAGGGGTAGATACGCAGTATTTT
NA | TRBD1 | TRBJ1-2 | TRBV30 | CAWSEADRGGYGYTF | TGTGCCTGGAGTGAAGCGGACAGGGGAGGCTATGGCTACACCTTC
NA | NA | TRBJ2-2 | TRBV5-5 | CASSLEGAGELFF | TGTGCCAGCAGCTTGGAAGGGGCCGGGGAGCTGTTTTTT
once | NA | TRBJ1-5 | TRBV18 | CASSPSGDQPQHF | TGTGCCAGCTCACCTTCGGGAGATCAGCCCCAGCATTTT
NA | NA | TRBJ2-3 | TRBV3-1/TRBV3-2 | CASSPGVADTDTQYF | TGTGCCAGCAGCCCGGGGGTAGCGGACACAGATACGCAGTATTTT
NA | NA | TRBJ1-1 | TRBV19 | CASTLREGTEAFF | TGTGCCAGTACCCTCAGGGAGGGGACTGAAGCTTTCTTT
NA | NA | TRBJ1-1 | TRBV5-1 | CASSRNDVAVTEAFF | TGCGCCAGCAGCCGCAACGATGTCGCAGTCACTGAAGCTTTCTTT
few | NA | TRBJ2-2 | TRBV7-9 | CASSPYTGELFF | TGTGCCAGCAGCCCGTACACCGGGGAGCTGTTTTTT
NA | NA | TRBJ1-3 | TRBV4-1 | CASSQPLRGSGSGNTIYF | TGCGCCAGCAGCCAACCTCTTCGAGGGTCTGGGTCTGGAAACACCATATATTTT
NA | NA | TRBJ2-1 | TRBV30 | CAWSVGGEQFF | TGTGCCTGGAGTGTCGGAGGTGAGCAGTTCTTC
NA | TRBD1 | TRBJ2-1 | TRBV15 | CATTDRARGLGNEQFF | TGTGCCACCACCGACCGGGCTAGGGGGCTAGGAAATGAGCAGTTCTTC
NA | NA | TRBJ2-3 | TRBV13 | CASSLGARGPDTQYF | TGTGCCAGCAGCTTAGGGGCGCGGGGGCCCGATACGCAGTATTTT
once | TRBD1 | TRBJ1-2 | TRBV10-3 | CAISVDRVDYGYTF | TGTGCCATCAGCGTGGACAGGGTGGACTATGGCTACACCTTC
NA | NA | TRBJ2-1 | TRBV11-3 | CASSLQTGNEQFF | TGTGCCAGCAGCTTGCAGACAGGCAATGAGCAGTTCTTC
NA | NA | TRBJ1-5 | TRBV12-5 | CASGLWTEYSNQPQHF | TGTGCTAGTGGTTTGTGGACAGAATATAGCAATCAGCCCCAGCATTTT